This T cell receptor (beta chain) comes out of a study of blood T cell repertoires in COVID-19. Germline CDR1 reads SGHRS; CDR2 reads YFSETQ. The V and J ends lost 0 bases and 4 bases, in that order; junction bases with no gene match: 4. This CDR3 comprises 16 residues. Using immunoSEQ multiplex PCR, the repertoire was profiled, and TCRdb retains in-frame clones only, with some absent. The table records almost 500,000 clones, approximately 86% of them present only once. Participants were placed into cohorts based on the clinical history they reported. Material for sequencing was PBMCs or T cells enriched from blood (not recorded which). This clonotype originated in a woman aged 55-69 years who had recovered from COVID-19. The V gene is TRBV5-1, the J gene TRBJ1-2, with 12 bases identical to TRBD1. DNA of the CDR3: TGCGCCAGCAGCTTGGCCGGGACAGGGGGCGTCTATGGCTACACCTTC. It codes for CASSLAGTGGVYGYTF.